The 5 T cell receptor beta chains in this list originate from one sample, sequenced in a study of blood T cell repertoires in COVID-19. Clones were read by immunoSEQ multiplex PCR, and TCRdb kept only the in-frame ones, dropping some. The sample comprises tens of thousands of clones, around 91% of which are singletons, and over 7.5% rests with the top ten. Sequenced material: peripheral blood. The receptor set was obtained from a human donor in a cohort sampled during active COVID-19.

The genes are TRBV7-2 and TRBJ2-4, with a possible D match to TRBD2 (6 bases). Per germline, CDR1 SGHTA and CDR2 FQGNSA. V lost 5 bases, J lost 3 bases, and 17 bases lay in between. This CDR3 region has 16 residues. The CDR3 reads CASSPSPTGGKNIQYF. The CDR3 DNA sequence: TGTGCCAGCAGCCCTAGCCCAACCGGGGGCAAAAACATTCAGTACTTC.

As concerns this clone: Other nucleotide sequences in the sample specify the same CDR3. This rearrangement joins TRBV11-2 to TRBJ2-7; TRBD2 agrees at 11 bases. V lost 5 bases to trimming and J lost 4 bases; unmatched junction nucleotides: 4. This CDR3 has 14 amino acids. Germline CDR1 reads SGHAT; CDR2 reads FQNNGV. CDR3 nucleotide sequence: TGTGCCAGCAGCCCCACTAGCGGGAGTTACGAGCAGTACTTC. It yields the protein CASSPTSGSYEQYF.

CDR3 DNA: TGTGCCAGCAGCTTAACCCGGGGGGTCGACGAGCAGTACTTC. Translated: CASSLTRGVDEQYF. The genes are TRBV7-3 and TRBJ2-7; 7 positions match TRBD2. Germline V gives CDR1 SGHTA, CDR2 FQGTGA. V was clipped by 0 bases and J by 5 bases; unmatched bases: 4. The CDR3 runs 14 residues.

The chain combines TRBV4-1 with TRBJ1-6; 8 bases are a match to TRBD1. The germline V gene has CDR1 MGHRA and CDR2 YSYEKL. V lost 3 bases to trimming and J lost 2 bases; unmatched junction nucleotides: 9. The CDR3 has 18 amino acids. The CDR3 bases are TGCGCCAGCAGCCAGACCAGGACAGGGCTCCCCTATAATTCACCCCTCCACTTT. This codes for CASSQTRTGLPYNSPLHF.

The chain links TRBV10-3 to TRBJ2-1; 15 bases are shared with TRBD2. With V trimmed by 3 bases and J by 5 bases, 5 bases remained unmatched. This CDR3 is built from 17 residues. The V gene's germline CDR1 is ENHRY and CDR2 SYGVKD. CDR3 sequence (DNA): TGTGCCATCAGTGATAGGACTAGCGGGAGGGTAGACAATGAGCAGTTCTTC. Residues: CAISDRTSGRVDNEQFF.